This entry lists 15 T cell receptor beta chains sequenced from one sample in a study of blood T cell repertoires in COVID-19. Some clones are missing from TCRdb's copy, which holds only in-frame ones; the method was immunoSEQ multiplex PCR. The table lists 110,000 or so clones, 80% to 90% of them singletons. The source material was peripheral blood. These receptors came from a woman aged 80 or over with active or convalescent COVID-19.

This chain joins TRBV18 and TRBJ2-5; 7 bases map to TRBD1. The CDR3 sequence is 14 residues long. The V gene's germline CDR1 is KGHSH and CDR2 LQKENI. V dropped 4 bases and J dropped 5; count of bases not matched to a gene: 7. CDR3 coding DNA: TGTGCCAGCTCACTTGACAGGGTGGTGGAGACCCAGTACTTC. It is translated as CASSLDRVVETQYF.

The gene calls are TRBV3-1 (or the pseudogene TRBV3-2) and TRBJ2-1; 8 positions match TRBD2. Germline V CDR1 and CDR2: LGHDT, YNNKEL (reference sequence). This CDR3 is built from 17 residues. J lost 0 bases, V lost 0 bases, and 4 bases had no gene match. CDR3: CASSQEVAGSSYNEQFF. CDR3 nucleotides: TGTGCCAGCAGCCAAGAGGTAGCGGGAAGCTCCTACAATGAGCAGTTCTTC.

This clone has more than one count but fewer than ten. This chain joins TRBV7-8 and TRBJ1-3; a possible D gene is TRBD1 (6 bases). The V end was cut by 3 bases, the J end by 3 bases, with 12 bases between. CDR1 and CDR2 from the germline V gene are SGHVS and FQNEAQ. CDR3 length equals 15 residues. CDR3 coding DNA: TGTGCCAGCAGCTTCGCCAGGGGTGGTGGAAACACCATATATTTT. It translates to CASSFARGGGNTIYF.

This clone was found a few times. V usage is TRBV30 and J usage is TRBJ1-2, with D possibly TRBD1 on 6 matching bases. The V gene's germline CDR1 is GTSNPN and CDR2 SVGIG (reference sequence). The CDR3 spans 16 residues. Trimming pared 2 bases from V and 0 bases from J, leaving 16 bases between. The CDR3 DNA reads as TGTGCCTGGAGTCCCAAACGGGGGGGGCCTAACTATGGCTACACCTTC. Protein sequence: CAWSPKRGGPNYGYTF.

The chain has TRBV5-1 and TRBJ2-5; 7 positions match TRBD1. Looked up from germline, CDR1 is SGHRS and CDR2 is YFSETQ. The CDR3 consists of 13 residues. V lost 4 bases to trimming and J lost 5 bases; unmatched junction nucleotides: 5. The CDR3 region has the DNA TGCGCCAGCAGCCGACAGGGTAGGGAGACCCAGTACTTC. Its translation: CASSRQGRETQYF.

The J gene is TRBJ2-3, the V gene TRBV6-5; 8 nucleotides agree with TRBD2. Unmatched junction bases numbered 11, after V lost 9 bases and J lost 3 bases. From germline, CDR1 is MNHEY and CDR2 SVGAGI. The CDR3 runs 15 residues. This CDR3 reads CARDRGGRLTDTQYF. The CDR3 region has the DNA TGTGCCAGGGACCGCGGGGGGCGGTTAACAGATACGCAGTATTTT.

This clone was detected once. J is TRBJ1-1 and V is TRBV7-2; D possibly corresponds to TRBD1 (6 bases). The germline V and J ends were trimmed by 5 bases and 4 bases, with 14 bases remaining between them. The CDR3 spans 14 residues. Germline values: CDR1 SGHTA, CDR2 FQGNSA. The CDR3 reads CASSPQGHGTEAFF. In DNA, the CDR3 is TGTGCCAGCAGCCCACAGGGACACGGCACTGAAGCTTTCTTT.

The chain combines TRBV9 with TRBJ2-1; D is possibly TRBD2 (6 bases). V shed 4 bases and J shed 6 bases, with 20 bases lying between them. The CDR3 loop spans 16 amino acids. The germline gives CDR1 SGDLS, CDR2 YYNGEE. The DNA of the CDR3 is TGTGCCAGCAGCCCAAGGGACTCCCTAGCTCCCAATGAGCAGTTCTTC. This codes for CASSPRDSLAPNEQFF.

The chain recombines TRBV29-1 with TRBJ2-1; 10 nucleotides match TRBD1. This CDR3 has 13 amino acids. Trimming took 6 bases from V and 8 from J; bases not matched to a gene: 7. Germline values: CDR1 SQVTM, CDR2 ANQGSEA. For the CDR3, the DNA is TGCAGCGTCGATGACAGGGGGCGAGATGAGCAGTTCTTC. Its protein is CSVDDRGRDEQFF.

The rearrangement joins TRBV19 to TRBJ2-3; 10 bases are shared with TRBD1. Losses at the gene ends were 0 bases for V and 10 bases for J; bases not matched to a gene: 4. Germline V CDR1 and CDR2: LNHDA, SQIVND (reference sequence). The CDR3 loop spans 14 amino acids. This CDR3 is CASSIEDRGTAQYF. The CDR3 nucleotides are TGTGCCAGTAGTATAGAGGACAGGGGGACTGCGCAGTATTTT.

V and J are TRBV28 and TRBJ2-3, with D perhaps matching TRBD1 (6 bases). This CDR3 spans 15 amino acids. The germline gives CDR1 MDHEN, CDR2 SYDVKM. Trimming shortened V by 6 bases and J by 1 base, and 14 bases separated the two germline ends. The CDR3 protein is CASSNGAGGTDTQYF. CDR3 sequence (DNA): TGTGCCAGCAGCAACGGGGCAGGGGGCACAGATACGCAGTATTTT.

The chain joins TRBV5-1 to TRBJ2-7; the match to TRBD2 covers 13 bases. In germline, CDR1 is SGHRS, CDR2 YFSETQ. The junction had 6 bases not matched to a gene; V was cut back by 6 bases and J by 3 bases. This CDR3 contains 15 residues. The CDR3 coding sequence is TGCGCCAGCATACCCGGGACTAGCGGGATCTACGAGCAGTACTTC. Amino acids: CASIPGTSGIYEQYF.

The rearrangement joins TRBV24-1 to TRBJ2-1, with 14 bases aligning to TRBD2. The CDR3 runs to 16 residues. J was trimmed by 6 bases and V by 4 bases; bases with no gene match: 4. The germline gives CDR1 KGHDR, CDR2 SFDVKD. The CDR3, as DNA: TGTGCCACCAGTGACACCGGGACTAGCGGGGGCAATGAGCAGTTCTTC. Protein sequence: CATSDTGTSGGNEQFF.

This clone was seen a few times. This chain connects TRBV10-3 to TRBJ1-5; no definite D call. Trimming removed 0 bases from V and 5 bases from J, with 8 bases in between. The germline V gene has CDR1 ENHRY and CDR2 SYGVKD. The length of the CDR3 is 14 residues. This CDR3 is CAISESSGYQPQHF. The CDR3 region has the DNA TGTGCCATCAGTGAGTCATCAGGTTATCAGCCCCAGCATTTT.

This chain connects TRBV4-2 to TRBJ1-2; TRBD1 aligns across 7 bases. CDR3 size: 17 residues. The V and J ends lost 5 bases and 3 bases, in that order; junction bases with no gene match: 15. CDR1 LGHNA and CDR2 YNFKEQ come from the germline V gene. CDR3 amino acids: CASSKRLREGADYGYTF. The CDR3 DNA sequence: TGTGCCAGCAGCAAACGACTGCGGGAGGGGGCTGACTATGGCTACACCTTC.